Each of the 21 T cell receptor beta chains below was sequenced from the same sample in a study of shared clonotypes between healthy human individuals. The assay was immunoSEQ multiplex PCR, and TCRdb's table has in-frame clones only and misses some. The sample includes about 480,000 clones, 79% of them seen just once. Source material: PBMCs. Every receptor here comes from a woman in her thirties or forties in good health. Some clones in this sample may be carry-over from other donors' samples.

The chain links TRBV18 to TRBJ2-5; weak D call: TRBD2 (5 bases). V was clipped by 6 bases and J by 4 bases, with 12 bases between them. The germline CDR1 and CDR2 sequences are KGHSH and LQKENI. The length of the CDR3 is 13 residues. The DNA of the CDR3 is TGTGCCAGCTCCGGGCCTCGGGGAGAGACCCAGTACTTC. Its protein product is CASSGPRGETQYF.

The chain combines TRBV2 with TRBJ1-4, with D possibly TRBD1 on 6 matching bases. CDR3 length: 14 residues. Germline loops: CDR1 SNHLY, CDR2 FYNNEI. Deletions cut 8 bases from V and 4 bases from J, with 14 bases between. The CDR3 sequence is CASCTRGGNEKLFF. As DNA, the CDR3 is TGTGCCAGCTGTACCAGGGGAGGTAATGAAAAACTGTTTTTT. Based on the CDR3 plus reference TRBV2 and TRBJ1-4, the full variable domain is EPEVTQTPSHQVTQMGQEVILRCVPISNHLYFYWYRQILGQKVEFLVSFYNNEISEKSEIFDDQFSVERPDGSNFTLKIRSTKLEDSAMYFCASCTRGGNEKLFFGSGTQLSVL.

About this clone: This may be a read error: a much more frequent sequence differs by one nucleotide. The V and J genes are TRBV9 and TRBJ2-7, with 12 positions matching TRBD2. Trimming cost V 4 bases and J 4 bases; bases outside gene matches: 3. The CDR3 consists of 14 residues. In germline, CDR1 is SGDLS, CDR2 YYNGEE. CDR3 in DNA: TGTGCCAGCAGCTTACTAGCGGGAGGATACGAGCAGTACTTC. It yields the protein CASSLLAGGYEQYF.

This chain connects TRBV15 to TRBJ2-2, with D possibly TRBD1 on 5 matching bases. Germline-derived CDR1 and CDR2 are LNHNV and YYDKDF (reference sequence). Trimming removed 0 bases at V and 6 bases at J, with 8 bases between. The CDR3 has 14 amino acids. CDR3 sequence reads: CATSRDRAPGELFF. CDR3 in DNA: TGTGCCACCAGCAGAGACAGGGCCCCCGGGGAGCTGTTTTTT.

The chain carries TRBV5-1 and TRBJ2-7; D not certain. Between the trimmed V and J ends, which lost 8 bases and 2 bases, there was a span of 5 bases. The CDR3 is 10 residues long. In germline, CDR1 is SGHRS, CDR2 YFSETQ. In DNA, the CDR3 is TGCGCCAGGTGCGCCTACGAGCAGTACTTC. It codes for CARCAYEQYF.

This chain uses TRBV27 with TRBJ2-6; TRBD1 is a possible D gene (7 bases). Germline-derived CDR1 and CDR2 are MNHEY and SMNVEV (reference sequence). V was pared by 5 bases and J by 0 bases, with 14 bases between. The CDR3 covers 17 residues. CDR3 loop: CASSPRDSPSGANVLTF. In DNA form, the CDR3 reads TGTGCCAGCAGTCCGCGGGACAGCCCCTCTGGGGCCAACGTCCTGACTTTC. The full variable domain, with the rest looked up from reference TRBV27 and TRBJ2-6, is EAQVTQNPRYLITVTGKKLTVTCSQNMNHEYMSWYRQDPGLGLRQIYYSMNVEVTDKGDVPEGYKVSRKEKRNFPLILESPSPNQTSLYFCASSPRDSPSGANVLTFGAGSRLTVL.

V usage is TRBV27 and J usage is TRBJ2-3; TRBD2 matches 8 bases. Germline CDR1 is MNHEY and CDR2 is SMNVEV (reference sequence). This CDR3 has 15 amino acids. V shed 3 bases and J 3 bases; nucleotides not matched to a gene: 5. In nucleotides, the CDR3 is TGTGCCAGCAGTTTCCGAGCGGGAGTAACAGATACGCAGTATTTT. It codes for CASSFRAGVTDTQYF.

The chain employs TRBV5-4 and TRBJ2-3, with D perhaps TRBD1 (6 bases). Germline CDR1 SGHNT, CDR2 YYREEE (reference sequence). The CDR3 is 14 amino acids. Trimming took off 0 bases at V and 5 bases at J, with 10 bases between the two ends. CDR3 bases: TGTGCCAGCAGCTTGGGACAGGCTCTAGATACGCAGTATTTT. Its protein product is CASSLGQALDTQYF.

The V gene is TRBV15, the J gene TRBJ1-5, with a tentative D call TRBD1 (6 bases). The CDR3 is made up of 15 amino acids. V gave up 0 bases and J gave up 6 bases, with 12 bases separating them. Germline V gene sequence: CDR1 LNHNV, CDR2 YYDKDF (reference sequence). CDR3 residues: CATSRDQGWIQPQHF. CDR3 sequence (DNA): TGTGCCACCAGCAGAGATCAGGGGTGGATTCAGCCCCAGCATTTT. Filled out from reference TRBV15 and TRBJ1-5, the complete variable domain reads DAMVIQNPRYQVTQFGKPVTLSCSQTLNHNVMYWYQQKSSQAPKLLFHYYDKDFNNEADTPDNFQSRRPNTSFCFLDIRSPGLGDTAMYLCATSRDQGWIQPQHFGDGTRLSIL.

V and J are TRBV18 and TRBJ2-7; 11 bases match TRBD2. The CDR3 extends over 13 amino acids. Germline V gene data show CDR1 as KGHSH and CDR2 as LQKENI. The ends lost 5 bases at V and 7 bases at J; junction bases unmatched: 4. The CDR3 loop is CASSSGLAVEQYF. CDR3 coding DNA: TGTGCCAGCTCATCGGGACTAGCGGTTGAGCAGTACTTC.

This clone was counted at least ten times. The chain links TRBV4-3 to TRBJ2-1, with D unresolved. The CDR3 loop spans 17 amino acids. The V gene's germline CDR1 is LGHNA and CDR2 YSLEER. The V gene lost 1 base and the J gene lost 3 bases, with 16 bases spanning the gap. The CDR3 nucleotides are TGCGCCAGCAGCCAAGGCTATTCCCGCGAACACTACAATGAGCAGTTCTTC. Its translation: CASSQGYSREHYNEQFF.

This chain connects TRBV2 to TRBJ1-5; D perhaps matches TRBD1 (5 bases). Germline values: CDR1 SNHLY, CDR2 FYNNEI. V gave up 6 bases and J gave up 2 bases, with 11 bases separating them. The CDR3 length is 14 residues. CDR3 residues: CASSVGGGNQPQHF. The CDR3 DNA is TGTGCCAGCAGCGTTGGGGGGGGCAATCAGCCCCAGCATTTT.

As concerns this clone: Other DNA sequences from this sample encode an identical CDR3 as well. The chain employs TRBV7-8 and TRBJ1-4; no reliable D call. The CDR3 runs to 13 residues. Trimming shortened V by 1 base and J by 8 bases, and 8 bases separated the two germline ends. The germline CDR1 and CDR2 sequences are SGHVS and FQNEAQ. CDR3 DNA: TGTGCCAGCAGCTTAGGGGGAAGGGAAAAACTGTTTTTT. The encoded protein is CASSLGGREKLFF.

This clone was counted a single time. The J gene is TRBJ2-1, the V gene TRBV19; TRBD2 matches 8 bases. The ends lost 1 base at V and 7 bases at J; junction bases unmatched: 6. Germline assignment: CDR1 LNHDA and CDR2 SQIVND (reference sequence). The CDR3 extends over 15 amino acids. CDR3 sequence: CASSIGAGGINEQFF. The CDR3 coding sequence is TGTGCCAGTAGTATAGGTGCGGGAGGAATAAATGAGCAGTTCTTC.

This clone has more than one count but fewer than ten. The chain couples TRBV19 to TRBJ1-1; D is uncertain. CDR3 length: 12 amino acids. The ends were cut back, 1 base at V and 11 bases at J, with 11 bases in the middle. The germline V gene encodes CDR1 LNHDA and CDR2 SQIVND (reference sequence). CDR3 sequence (DNA): TGTGCCAGTAGTATAGGAGGCCGGCGCGCTTTCTTT. Residues: CASSIGGRRAFF.

V usage is TRBV4-1 and J usage is TRBJ1-5; D gene unclear. Germline-derived CDR1 and CDR2 are MGHRA and YSYEKL. Trimming removed 0 bases at V and 0 bases at J, with 6 bases between. The CDR3 runs to 15 residues. CDR3 nucleotide sequence: TGCGCCAGCAGCCAAGAGGGCTATAGCAATCAGCCCCAGCATTTT. This gives the protein CASSQEGYSNQPQHF.

This chain joins TRBV2 and TRBJ1-5, with 9 bases matching TRBD1. The CDR3 has 14 residues. Germline V gene lookup returns CDR1 SNHLY and CDR2 FYNNEI. Trimming at V came to 5 bases and at J to 7 bases, leaving 6 bases not matched to a gene. DNA for the CDR3: TGTGCCAGCAGTAGGGACAGGGCTCCCCAGCCCCAGCATTTT. Translated: CASSRDRAPQPQHF.

This chain links TRBV5-6 with TRBJ2-1; tentative D call: TRBD2 (6 bases). This CDR3 has 16 amino acids. Between the trimmed V and J ends, which lost 3 bases and 8 bases, there was a span of 21 bases. The germline V gene encodes CDR1 SGHDT and CDR2 YYEEEE. The CDR3 region is CASSSLAEPASDEQFF. The CDR3 DNA sequence: TGTGCCAGCAGCTCCTTAGCGGAGCCCGCCAGCGATGAGCAGTTCTTC.

V and J are TRBV19 and TRBJ1-1, with TRBD1 matching 12 bases. The germline CDR1 and CDR2 sequences are LNHDA and SQIVND (reference sequence). The CDR3 covers 15 residues. The V gene end was trimmed by 9 bases and the J gene end by 4 bases; junction bases not matched to a gene: 9. CDR3 bases: TGTGCCAGCCGGGACAGGGGGCAGGCGGGCACTGAAGCTTTCTTT. Amino acids: CASRDRGQAGTEAFF.

V usage is TRBV4-1 and J usage is TRBJ2-1, with D perhaps matching TRBD2 (6 bases). Germline V gene lookup returns CDR1 MGHRA and CDR2 YSYEKL. V lost 0 bases to trimming and J lost 10 bases, with 7 bases between them. The CDR3 covers 12 residues. The CDR3 loop reads CASSQDGSEQFF. CDR3 nucleotide sequence: TGCGCCAGCAGCCAAGACGGGAGCGAGCAGTTCTTC.

CDR3 DNA: TGTGCCAGCAGTTTTGGGGGACAGGGACTCGAAAAACTGTTTTTT. Translating it yields CASSFGGQGLEKLFF. The gene calls are TRBV28 and TRBJ1-4; 9 bases align to TRBD1. Germline V lookup: CDR1 MDHEN, CDR2 SYDVKM. The V segment lost 3 bases and the J segment 8 bases; nucleotides outside the gene matches: 7. This CDR3 comprises 15 residues.